This is a list of T cell receptor beta chains from one sample in a study of blood T cell repertoires in COVID-19. Method: immunoSEQ multiplex PCR; TCRdb's copy keeps in-frame clones and lacks some. The sample lists 170,000 or so clones, about 87% seen once, with 2.5% to 3.5% in the top ten. The sample consisted of peripheral blood. Receptor source: a middle-aged man with active or convalescent COVID-19. The CDR3 runs from the conserved cysteine through the conserved F or W. A D gene is named only where the DNA matches it firmly. Clone sizes are given selectively: once, few, many, or a class where the clone is expanded.

TRBJ2-5	TRBD2	TRBV6-2/TRBV6-3	NA	TGTGCCAGCAGTTACGAGCTAGCGGGGTGGGAGACCCAGTACTTC	CASSYELAGWETQYF
TRBJ2-7	TRBD1	TRBV5-6	NA	TGTGCCAGCAGCTTTTCCGGGACAGATTCCTACGAGCAGTACTTC	CASSFSGTDSYEQYF
TRBJ1-2	NA	TRBV20-1	NA	TGCAGTGCTAGAGATCAGGGAGGCTACACCTTC	CSARDQGGYTF
TRBJ1-4	NA	TRBV30	NA	TGTGCCTGGAGGAGGGATTCTGAAAAACTGTTTTTT	CAWRRDSEKLFF
TRBJ2-7	NA	TRBV6-5	few	TGTGCCAGCACCAGTGGGACTCCACTTTACGAGCAGTACTTC	CASTSGTPLYEQYF
TRBJ1-3	NA	TRBV3-1/TRBV3-2	NA	TGTGCCAGCAGCCAAGCAGGCTCTACCGGAAACACCATATATTTT	CASSQAGSTGNTIYF
TRBJ2-1	TRBD1	TRBV7-6	NA	TGTGCCAGCAGCCTGCACCGGGACAGGGGATACAATGAGCAGTTCTTC	CASSLHRDRGYNEQFF
TRBJ2-5	TRBD2	TRBV2	NA	TGTGCCAGCTGCCGGGGGGAGCAAGAGACCCAGTACTTC	CASCRGEQETQYF
TRBJ2-5	NA	TRBV7-9	NA	TGTGCCAGCAGCTTTTTTCCACAGCAGACCCAGTACTTC	CASSFFPQQTQYF
TRBJ2-1	TRBD2	TRBV9	NA	TGTGCCAGCAGCGTAGGGGTGGGGACTACTCAGTCCAATGAGCAGTTCTTC	CASSVGVGTTQSNEQFF
TRBJ2-1	NA	TRBV2	once	TGTGCCAGCAGTCGGACTCTTAATGAGCAGTTCTTC	CASSRTLNEQFF
TRBJ2-6	TRBD2	TRBV3-1/TRBV3-2	NA	TGTGCCAGCAGCCGGCGGGGGGTTACCTCTGGGGCCAACGTCCTGACTTTC	CASSRRGVTSGANVLTF
TRBJ1-2	TRBD1	TRBV6-5	NA	TGTGCCAGCACAGAGGACAGGGGAGGTGGCTACACCTTC	CASTEDRGGGYTF
TRBJ1-6	NA	TRBV11-3	NA	TGTGCCAGCAGCCGAAAGGAGTTAAATTCACCCCTCCACTTT	CASSRKELNSPLHF
TRBJ2-1	TRBD1	TRBV4-3	NA	TGCGCCAGCAGCCGCGAAAACAGGGGGCTCGAGCAGTTCTTC	CASSRENRGLEQFF
TRBJ2-5	NA	TRBV15	once	TGTGCCACCAGCAGAGGGGCGGGGCCCCACGGGGAGACCCAGTACTTC	CATSRGAGPHGETQYF
TRBJ2-2	NA	TRBV7-2	NA	TGTGCCAGCAGCTTAGCGGGGTCAGGGATGGATGGGGAGCTGTTTTTT	CASSLAGSGMDGELFF